These 6 T cell receptor beta chains originate from one sample sequenced in a study of PD-1 blockade in classical Hodgkin lymphoma. Time point defined: cycle 4 day 1 (C4D1), after less than 7 weeks of nivolumab. Every single patient, without exception, relapsed after autologous stem cell transplantation, and brentuximab vedotin exposure varied. Assay used: immunoSEQ multiplex PCR; TCRdb lists only in-frame clones, some missing. The sample holds about 41,000 clones, 55% to 70% seen once. The sequencing used peripheral blood mononuclear cells (PBMCs), collected before the fourth cycle of nivolumab. All receptors come from a human donor with classical Hodgkin lymphoma.

The genes are TRBV9 and TRBJ2-7; 10 positions agree with TRBD2. With V trimmed by 2 bases and J by 4 bases, 0 bases remained unmatched. The CDR3 spans 13 residues. In germline, CDR1 is SGDLS, CDR2 YYNGEE. In DNA, the CDR3 is TGTGCCAGCAGCGTGACTAGCGGGTACGAGCAGTACTTC. Amino acids: CASSVTSGYEQYF.

The CDR3 reads CASSQPDVGRHYYGYTF. For the CDR3, the DNA is TGTGCCAGCAGCCAACCTGACGTGGGGCGCCATTACTATGGCTACACCTTC. The rearrangement joins TRBV4-2 to TRBJ1-2, with a weak D call TRBD1 (5 bases). Germline values: CDR1 LGHNA, CDR2 YNFKEQ. Trimming took 2 bases from V and 3 from J, leaving 19 bases between them. The CDR3 covers 17 residues.

This rearrangement joins TRBV5-1 to TRBJ2-7; no clear D gene. The CDR3 totals 13 residues. Trimming took 0 bases from V and 1 from J, leaving 5 bases between them. Germline CDR1 is SGHRS and CDR2 is YFSETQ. CDR3 bases: TGCGCCAGCAGCTTGGAATCGTCCTACGAGCAGTACTTC. It specifies CASSLESSYEQYF.

The chain uses TRBV20-1 and TRBJ1-2, with D unresolved. Trimming stripped 7 bases from V and 6 bases from J, with 12 bases between. The germline CDR1 and CDR2 sequences are DFQATT and SNEGSKA (reference sequence). CDR3 size: 11 residues. CDR3 coding DNA: TGCAGTGTTAGGGTTGGCGATGGCTACACCTTC. It translates to CSVRVGDGYTF.

The chain recombines TRBV9 with TRBJ1-3, with 7 bases aligning to TRBD1. Germline V gene lookup returns CDR1 SGDLS and CDR2 YYNGEE. This CDR3 spans 17 amino acids. The J segment lost 0 bases and the V segment lost 0 bases, leaving 6 bases of the junction unmatched. This CDR3 is CASSVGPGQPSGNTIYF. CDR3 coding DNA: TGTGCCAGCAGCGTAGGCCCGGGACAGCCCTCTGGAAACACCATATATTTT.

V and J are TRBV13 and TRBJ2-6; the D gene is possibly TRBD1 (6 bases). Trimming took 5 bases from V and 0 from J, leaving 20 bases between them. The length of the CDR3 is 19 residues. Germline values: CDR1 PRHDT, CDR2 FYEKMQ (reference sequence). CDR3 DNA: TGTGCCAGCAGCAGAGACCCGGGACACCTAGACTCTGGGGCCAACGTCCTGACTTTC. Protein sequence: CASSRDPGHLDSGANVLTF.